This TCR beta chain originates from a study of T cell changes during pregnancy in multiple sclerosis. The method was immunoSEQ multiplex PCR; TCRdb's version includes in-frame clones alone and lacks a portion of them. The table includes about 77,000 clones, about 93% detected once. The clonotype originates from a female donor in good health, enrolled as a control in a pregnancy study. The material sequenced was peripheral blood, taken after pregnancy.

The CDR3 protein is CASSLTSGNYNEQFF. Here the CDR3 DNA reads TGTGCCAGCAGCTTAACTAGCGGGAACTACAATGAGCAGTTCTTC. The chain carries TRBV7-3 and TRBJ2-1, with 8 bases matching TRBD2. Trimming cost V 0 bases and J 3 bases; bases outside gene matches: 1. The CDR3 runs to 15 residues. Germline CDR1 SGHTA, CDR2 FQGTGA. Combining the CDR3 with reference TRBV7-3 and TRBJ2-1 gives the whole variable domain GAGVSQTPSNKVTEKGKYVELRCDPISGHTALYWYRQSLGQGPEFLIYFQGTGAADDSGLPNDRFFAVRPEGSVSTLKIQRTERGDSAVYLCASSLTSGNYNEQFFGPGTRLTVL.